This entry lists 32 T cell receptor beta chains sequenced from one sample in a study of blood T cell repertoires in COVID-19. Libraries were prepared by immunoSEQ multiplex PCR; TCRdb keeps only in-frame clonotypes and omits some of them. The data contain a few hundred thousand clones, approximately 86% of them singletons. The sample taken for sequencing was peripheral blood. These receptors originate from a woman aged 55 to 70 with COVID-19, enrolled during active disease.

The V and J genes are TRBV2 and TRBJ1-2; possibly TRBD1 for D (6 bases). This CDR3 contains 14 residues. Trimming shortened V by 6 bases and J by 8 bases, and 19 bases separated the two germline ends. Germline CDR1 SNHLY, CDR2 FYNNEI. The CDR3: CASRNAGTYSGYTF. The CDR3 DNA reads as TGTGCCAGCAGGAATGCCGGGACATACAGCGGCTACACCTTC.

The chain employs TRBV9 and TRBJ2-1; TRBD2 matches 11 bases. The CDR3 has 15 amino acids. V gave up 6 bases and J gave up 3 bases; unmatched junction bases: 5. Germline lookup yields CDR1 SGDLS and CDR2 YYNGEE. The CDR3 nucleotides are TGTGCCAGCAATCTAGCGGGGGGACTCTACAATGAGCAGTTCTTC. This translates into CASNLAGGLYNEQFF.

This chain links TRBV13 with TRBJ2-3; D may be TRBD1 (8 bases). The CDR3 runs to 17 residues. V was cut by 2 bases and J by 9 bases, with 24 bases left in between. Germline values: CDR1 PRHDT, CDR2 FYEKMQ (reference sequence). The CDR3 bases are TGTGCCAGCAGCTTACAATCGCAACAGGGGGGGATTTACACGCAGTATTTT. Protein product: CASSLQSQQGGIYTQYF.

The V call is TRBV21-1, the J call TRBJ2-1; the tabulated D call, TRBD2, remains unverified against the DNA. TRBV21-1 is a listed pseudogene. The CDR3 runs to 16 residues. CDR3 nucleotide sequence: TGTGCCAGCAGCAGCCGGGAGGGGTCCTCCTACAATGAGCAGTTCTTC. It encodes CASSSREGSSYNEQFF.

The V gene is TRBV27, the J gene TRBJ2-7, with TRBD2 as a possible D gene (5 bases). CDR3 length: 13 amino acids. The V and J ends lost 3 bases and 2 bases respectively, with 8 bases between them. Germline V gene sequence: CDR1 MNHEY, CDR2 SMNVEV (reference sequence). CDR3 nucleotide sequence: TGTGCCAGCAGTTTCCGCGGGCCCTACGAGCAGTACTTC. This translates into CASSFRGPYEQYF.

CDR3 in amino acids: CASSLGIGYQETQYF. The CDR3 bases are TGTGCCAGCAGCTTGGGGATCGGGTACCAAGAGACCCAGTACTTC. V and J are TRBV5-5 and TRBJ2-5, with D hard to call. Germline V gives CDR1 SGHKS, CDR2 YYEKEE (reference sequence). The CDR3 extends over 15 amino acids. The V gene lost 0 bases and the J gene lost 0 bases, with 9 bases spanning the gap.

J is TRBJ2-2 and V is TRBV7-7; 10 nucleotides agree with TRBD2. Trimming removed 3 bases from V and 4 bases from J; junction bases left unmatched: 11. This CDR3 comprises 18 residues. Germline CDR1 is SSHAT and CDR2 is FNYEAQ (reference sequence). CDR3 sequence: CASSFLPVAGGLTGELFF. CDR3 bases: TGTGCCAGCAGCTTCCTGCCGGTAGCGGGGGGACTCACCGGGGAGCTGTTTTTT. The full variable domain, completed using reference TRBV7-7 and TRBJ2-2, is GAGVSQSPRYKVTKRGQDVTLRCDPISSHATLYWYQQALGQGPEFLTYFNYEAQPDKSGLPSDRFSAERPEGSISTLTIQRTEQRDSAMYRCASSFLPVAGGLTGELFFGEGSRLTVL.

The chain joins TRBV5-1 to TRBJ2-3; D perhaps matches TRBD1 (6 bases). Per the germline V gene, CDR1 is SGHRS and CDR2 is YFSETQ. This CDR3 spans 14 amino acids. Deletions cut 4 bases from V and 6 bases from J, with 15 bases between. The CDR3: CASSRQVPPDTQYF. CDR3 sequence (DNA): TGCGCCAGCAGCCGACAGGTCCCCCCGGATACGCAGTATTTT.

CDR3 DNA: TGTGCCAGCAGACCCTTGGGACAGACGAACACTGAAGCTTTCTTT. It yields the protein CASRPLGQTNTEAFF. V gene TRBV27 combines with J gene TRBJ1-1; TRBD1 matches 7 bases. CDR1 and CDR2 from the germline V gene are MNHEY and SMNVEV (reference sequence). V dropped 6 bases and J dropped 1; count of bases not matched to a gene: 8. The CDR3 totals 15 residues.

The sample holds a few counts of this clone. The V gene is TRBV5-4, the J gene TRBJ1-2, with TRBD1 matching over 10 bases. V shed 5 bases, J shed 5 bases, and the junction held 9 bases outside the gene matches. Germline-derived CDR1 and CDR2 are SGHNT and YYREEE (reference sequence). The CDR3 covers 15 residues. As DNA, the CDR3 is TGTGCCAGCAGACCACCGACAGGGGGCGAGTATGGCTACACCTTC. It yields the protein CASRPPTGGEYGYTF.

This clone was observed a single time. V and J are TRBV11-2 and TRBJ1-1, with D perhaps TRBD1 (5 bases). This CDR3 comprises 14 residues. From germline, CDR1 is SGHAT and CDR2 FQNNGV. V was clipped by 0 bases and J by 6 bases, with 11 bases between them. The DNA for the CDR3 is TGTGCCAGCAGCTTAGACAGGGTATGGGCTGAAGCTTTCTTT. Encoded protein: CASSLDRVWAEAFF.

The V and J genes are TRBV5-1 and TRBJ1-1; D not certain. Trimming took 3 bases from V and 1 from J, leaving 10 bases between them. From germline, CDR1 is SGHRS and CDR2 YFSETQ. This CDR3 has 14 amino acids. The CDR3 coding sequence is TGCGCCAGCAGCTCCGAACCAGAGAACACTGAAGCTTTCTTT. Its protein product is CASSSEPENTEAFF. The full variable domain, in which reference TRBV5-1 and TRBJ1-1 provide the parts outside the CDR3, is KAGVTQTPRYLIKTRGQQVTLSCSPISGHRSVSWYQQTPGQGLQFLFEYFSETQRNKGNFPGRFSGRQFSNSRSEMNVSTLELGDSALYLCASSSEPENTEAFFGQGTRLTVV.

In the case of this clone: Additional DNA sequences in this sample encode the identical CDR3. The chain is built from TRBV3-1 (or the pseudogene TRBV3-2) and TRBJ1-3; D perhaps matches TRBD1 (5 bases). Trimming pared 1 base from V and 4 bases from J, leaving 5 bases between. Per germline, CDR1 LGHDT and CDR2 YNNKEL (reference sequence). This CDR3 has 13 residues. CDR3 amino acids: CASSQAGGNTIYF. The CDR3 nucleotides read TGTGCCAGCAGCCAAGCAGGGGGAAACACCATATATTTT.

The chain has TRBV4-3 and TRBJ2-1; D might be TRBD1 (6 bases). The ends were cut back, 0 bases at V and 8 bases at J, with 17 bases in the middle. The CDR3 contains 16 residues. Germline lookup yields CDR1 LGHNA and CDR2 YSLEER. CDR3 sequence (DNA): TGCGCCAGCAGCCAAGAAGCAGGGGCCAGTCGCTATGAGCAGTTCTTC. Amino acid sequence: CASSQEAGASRYEQFF.

The J gene is TRBJ2-1, the V gene TRBV6-5, with D perhaps TRBD2 (6 bases). Trimming removed 10 bases from V and 2 bases from J, with 18 bases in between. This CDR3 contains 15 residues. Looked up from germline, CDR1 is MNHEY and CDR2 is SVGAGI. CDR3 DNA sequence: TGTGCCACCACCCCTGGTAGGGAGGCCTACAATGAGCAGTTCTTC. It encodes CATTPGREAYNEQFF.

The V gene is TRBV4-1, the J gene TRBJ1-1; TRBD1 agrees at 9 bases. Germline assignment: CDR1 MGHRA and CDR2 YSYEKL. V shed 0 bases, J shed 4 bases, and the junction held 6 bases outside the gene matches. CDR3 size: 16 residues. CDR3 bases: TGCGCCAGCAGCCAAGATCGGGGACAGGGCGGCACTGAAGCTTTCTTT. Translation: CASSQDRGQGGTEAFF.

The rearrangement links TRBV12-3 or TRBV12-4 to TRBJ1-1; weak D call: TRBD1 (6 bases). The CDR3 loop spans 11 amino acids. V lost 6 bases, J lost 10 bases, and 12 bases lay in between. CDR3 amino acids: CASSYGQSAFF. CDR3 nucleotide sequence: TGTGCCAGCAGCTACGGACAGTCAGCTTTCTTT.

The chain couples TRBV5-6 to TRBJ1-2, with a possible D match to TRBD1 (6 bases). From germline, CDR1 is SGHDT and CDR2 YYEEEE. The CDR3 is 14 residues long. Deletions cut 7 bases from V and 7 bases from J, with 20 bases between. CDR3 nucleotide sequence: TGTGCCAGCCGTTACTCTTGGACAGCCGGTGGCTACACCTTC. Protein sequence: CASRYSWTAGGYTF.

This rearrangement joins TRBV5-4 to TRBJ2-1; no definite D call. CDR1 SGHNT and CDR2 YYREEE come from the germline V gene (reference sequence). The CDR3 contains 15 residues. The germline V and J ends were trimmed by 0 bases and 0 bases, with 7 bases remaining between them. This CDR3 is CASSLDIGSYNEQFF. Here the CDR3 DNA reads TGTGCCAGCAGCTTGGACATTGGCTCCTACAATGAGCAGTTCTTC.

The chain joins TRBV5-1 to TRBJ1-1; 10 positions match TRBD1. The trim removed 4 bases at V and 1 base at J, leaving 10 bases unmatched. Germline lookup yields CDR1 SGHRS and CDR2 YFSETQ. The CDR3 loop spans 17 amino acids. This chain's CDR3 is CASSPGTGANPNTEAFF. DNA for the CDR3: TGCGCCAGCAGCCCGGGGACAGGGGCCAACCCGAACACTGAAGCTTTCTTT.

The V and J genes are TRBV18 and TRBJ1-6, with 10 positions matching TRBD1. The CDR3 length is 13 residues. Germline-derived CDR1 and CDR2 are KGHSH and LQKENI. The V segment lost 3 bases and the J segment 15 bases; nucleotides outside the gene matches: 5. CDR3 sequence: CASSPQTGGDLHF. In nucleotides, the CDR3 is TGTGCCAGCTCACCGCAGACAGGGGGCGACCTCCACTTT.

The chain has TRBV27 and TRBJ2-7, with D possibly matching TRBD1 (5 bases). The germline V gene encodes CDR1 MNHEY and CDR2 SMNVEV (reference sequence). Trimming removed 8 bases from V and 7 bases from J, with 18 bases in between. The CDR3 has 13 amino acids. The CDR3 is CASGPGWGSEQYF. In DNA, the CDR3 is TGTGCCAGCGGCCCCGGGTGGGGCTCGGAGCAGTACTTC.

The chain carries TRBV5-4 and TRBJ1-2; D is undetermined. The CDR3 consists of 13 residues. CDR1 and CDR2 (germline): SGHNT, YYREEE (reference sequence). Deletions cut 4 bases from V and 2 bases from J, with 9 bases between. The DNA of the CDR3 is TGTGCCAGCAGCCGGGGTGGGAACTATGGCTACACCTTC. Translating gives CASSRGGNYGYTF.

This sequence joins TRBV5-1 and TRBJ1-2; the match to TRBD1 covers 9 bases. The CDR3 has 15 residues. Losses at the gene ends were 4 bases for V and 4 bases for J; bases not matched to a gene: 8. CDR1 is SGHRS, CDR2 YFSETQ, per germline. In DNA form, the CDR3 reads TGCGCCAGCAGCATAAATACAGGGGGCGCCTATGGCTACACCTTC. Translated: CASSINTGGAYGYTF.

Comment on this clone: The same CDR3 also results from other DNA sequences found in this sample. CDR3 in DNA: TGTGCCAGCAGCCCTTTGCAGGGAGGGACTGAAGCTTTCTTT. Translating it yields CASSPLQGGTEAFF. This rearrangement joins TRBV3-1 (or the pseudogene TRBV3-2) to TRBJ1-1, with D possibly matching TRBD1 (5 bases). CDR1 is LGHDT, CDR2 YNNKEL, per germline (reference sequence). The CDR3 extends over 14 amino acids. The ends were cut back, 4 bases at V and 5 bases at J, with 14 bases in the middle.

Notes on this clone: At the DNA level, this CDR3 is encoded by other sequences in the same sample as well. The chain combines TRBV7-9 with TRBJ1-1, with D perhaps matching TRBD1 (5 bases). The V end lost 5 bases, the J end lost 1 base, and 8 bases lay between the germline ends. The CDR3 contains 13 residues. The germline gives CDR1 SEHNR, CDR2 FQNEAQ (reference sequence). CDR3 protein: CASSPGGNTEAFF. CDR3 in DNA: TGTGCCAGCAGCCCCGGGGGGAACACTGAAGCTTTCTTT.

A note on this clone: This specimen includes other DNA sequences encoding the same CDR3. The gene calls are TRBV29-1 and TRBJ1-5, with 7 bases lining up with TRBD1. This CDR3 has 13 residues. Germline-derived CDR1 and CDR2 are SQVTM and ANQGSEA. With 4 bases clipped from V and 2 bases from J, the junction kept 2 bases outside the gene matches. Here the CDR3 DNA reads TGCAGCGTTGGACAGGGACGCAATCAGCCCCAGCATTTT. Protein product: CSVGQGRNQPQHF.

The chain uses TRBV7-9 and TRBJ2-3; 10 nucleotides line up with TRBD1. The J segment lost 0 bases and the V segment lost 3 bases, leaving 3 bases of the junction unmatched. The CDR3 length is 16 residues. CDR1 and CDR2 from the germline V gene are SEHNR and FQNEAQ (reference sequence). The CDR3 DNA reads TGTGCCAGCAGCTTCTGGACAGGGGGTAGCACAGATACGCAGTATTTT. Protein: CASSFWTGGSTDTQYF.

The chain is built from TRBV27 and TRBJ2-7; a weak D match, TRBD1 (7 bases). The CDR3 runs 12 residues. The germline V gene encodes CDR1 MNHEY and CDR2 SMNVEV (reference sequence). With 6 bases removed from V and 6 bases from J, the gap between germline ends came to 12 bases. This chain's CDR3 is CASRTQGGEQYF. CDR3 DNA sequence: TGTGCCAGCAGAACGCAGGGGGGCGAGCAGTACTTC.

The CDR3 spells CASSIGTGEKLFF. The CDR3 DNA is TGTGCCAGCAGCATCGGGACAGGTGAAAAACTGTTTTTT. The V call is TRBV5-5, the J call TRBJ1-4; 8 bases match TRBD1. The trim removed 4 bases at V and 7 bases at J, leaving 3 bases unmatched. The CDR3 covers 13 residues. Per the germline V gene, CDR1 is SGHKS and CDR2 is YYEKEE (reference sequence). The full variable domain, completed using reference TRBV5-5 and TRBJ1-4, is DAGVTQSPTHLIKTRGQQVTLRCSPISGHKSVSWYQQVLGQGPQFIFQYYEKEERGRGNFPDRFSARQFPNYSSELNVNALLLGDSALYLCASSIGTGEKLFFGSGTQLSVL.

The rearrangement uses TRBV6-5 and TRBJ2-7; TRBD1 agrees at 7 bases. The CDR3 is made up of 12 amino acids. V dropped 5 bases and J dropped 7; count of bases not matched to a gene: 5. Germline CDR1 MNHEY, CDR2 SVGAGI. The CDR3 loop reads CASSRRQGEQYF. Here the CDR3 DNA reads TGTGCCAGCAGTCGCAGACAGGGAGAGCAGTACTTC.

The V gene is TRBV28, the J gene TRBJ2-7; no clear D gene. With 3 bases removed from V and 3 bases from J, the gap between germline ends came to 12 bases. There are 14 residues in the CDR3. Per the germline V gene, CDR1 is MDHEN and CDR2 is SYDVKM. The CDR3, as DNA: TGTGCCAGCAGTTTTGGTCTCGCAGACTACGAGCAGTACTTC. It is translated as CASSFGLADYEQYF.